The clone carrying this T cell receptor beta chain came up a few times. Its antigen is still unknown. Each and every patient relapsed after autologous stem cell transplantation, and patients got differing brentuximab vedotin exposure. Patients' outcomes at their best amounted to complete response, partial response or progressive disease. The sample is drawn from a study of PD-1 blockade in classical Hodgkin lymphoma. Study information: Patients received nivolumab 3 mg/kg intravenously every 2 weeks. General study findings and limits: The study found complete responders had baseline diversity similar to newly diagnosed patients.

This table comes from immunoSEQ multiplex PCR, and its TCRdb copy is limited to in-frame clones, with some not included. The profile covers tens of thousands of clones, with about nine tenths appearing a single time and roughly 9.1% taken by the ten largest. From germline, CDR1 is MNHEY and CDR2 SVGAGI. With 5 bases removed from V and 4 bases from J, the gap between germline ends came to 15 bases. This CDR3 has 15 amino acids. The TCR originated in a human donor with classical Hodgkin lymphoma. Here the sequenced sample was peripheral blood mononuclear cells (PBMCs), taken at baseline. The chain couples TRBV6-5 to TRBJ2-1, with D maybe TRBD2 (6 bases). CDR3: CASSLLATSYNEQFF. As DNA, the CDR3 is TGTGCCAGCAGTCTTCTAGCGACCTCGTACAATGAGCAGTTCTTC.